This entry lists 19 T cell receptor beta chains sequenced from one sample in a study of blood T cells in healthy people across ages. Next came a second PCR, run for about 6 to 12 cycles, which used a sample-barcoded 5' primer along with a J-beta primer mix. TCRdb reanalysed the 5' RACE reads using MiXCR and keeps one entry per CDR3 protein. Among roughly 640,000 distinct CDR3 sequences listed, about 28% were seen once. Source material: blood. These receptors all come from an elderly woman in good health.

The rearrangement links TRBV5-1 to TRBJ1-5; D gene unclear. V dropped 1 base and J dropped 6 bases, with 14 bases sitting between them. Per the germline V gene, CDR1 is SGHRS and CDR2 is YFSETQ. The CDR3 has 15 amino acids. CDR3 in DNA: TGCGCCAGCAGCTTGAATGGGTACGAGAGTCAGCCCCAGCATTTT. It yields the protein CASSLNGYESQPQHF.

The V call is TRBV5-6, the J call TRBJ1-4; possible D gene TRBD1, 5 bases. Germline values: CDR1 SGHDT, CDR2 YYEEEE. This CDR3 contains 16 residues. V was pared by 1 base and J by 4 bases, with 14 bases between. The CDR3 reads CASSLRGERVNEKLFF. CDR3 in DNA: TGTGCCAGCAGCTTGAGGGGCGAAAGGGTTAATGAAAAACTGTTTTTT.

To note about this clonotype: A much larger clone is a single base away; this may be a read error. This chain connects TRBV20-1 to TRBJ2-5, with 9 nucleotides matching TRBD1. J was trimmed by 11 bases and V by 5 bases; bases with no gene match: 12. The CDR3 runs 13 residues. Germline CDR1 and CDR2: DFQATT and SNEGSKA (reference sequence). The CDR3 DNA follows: TGCAGTGCTCGTAGGGGACAGGGTGGTGAGCAGTACTTC. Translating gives CSARRGQGGEQYF.

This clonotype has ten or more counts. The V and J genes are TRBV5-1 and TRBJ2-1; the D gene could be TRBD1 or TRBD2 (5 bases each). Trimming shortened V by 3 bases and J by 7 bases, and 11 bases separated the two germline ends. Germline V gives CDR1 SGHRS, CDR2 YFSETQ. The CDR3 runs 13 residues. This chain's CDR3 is CASSWGKDNEQFF. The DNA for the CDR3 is TGCGCCAGCAGCTGGGGGAAGGATAATGAGCAGTTCTTC.

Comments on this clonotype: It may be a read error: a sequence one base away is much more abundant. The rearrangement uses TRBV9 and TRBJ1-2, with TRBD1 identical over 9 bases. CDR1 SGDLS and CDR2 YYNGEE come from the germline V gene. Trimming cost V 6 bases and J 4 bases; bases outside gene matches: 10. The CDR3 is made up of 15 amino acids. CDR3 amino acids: CASNIAPGQGYGYTF. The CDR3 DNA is TGTGCCAGCAACATAGCCCCGGGACAGGGCTATGGCTACACCTTC.

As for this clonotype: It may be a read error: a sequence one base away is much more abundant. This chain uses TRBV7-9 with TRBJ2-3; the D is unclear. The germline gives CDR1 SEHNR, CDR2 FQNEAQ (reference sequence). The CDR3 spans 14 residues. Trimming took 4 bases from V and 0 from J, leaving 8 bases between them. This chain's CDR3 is CASSCAASTDTQYF. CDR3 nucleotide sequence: TGTGCCAGCAGCTGTGCGGCTAGCACAGATACGCAGTATTTT.

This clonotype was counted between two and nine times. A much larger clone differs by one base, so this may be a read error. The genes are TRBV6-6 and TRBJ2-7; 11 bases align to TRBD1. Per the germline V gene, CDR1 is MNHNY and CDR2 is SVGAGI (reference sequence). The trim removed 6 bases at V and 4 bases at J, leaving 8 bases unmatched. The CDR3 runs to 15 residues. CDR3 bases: TGTGCCAGCAGCCACCGGGGACAGGGGGGGTACGAGCAGTACTTC. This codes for CASSHRGQGGYEQYF.

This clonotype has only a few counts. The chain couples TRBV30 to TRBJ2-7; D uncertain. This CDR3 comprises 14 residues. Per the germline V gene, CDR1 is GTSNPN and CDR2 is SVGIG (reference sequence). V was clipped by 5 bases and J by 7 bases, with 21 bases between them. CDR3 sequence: CAWEKDLTYNEQYF. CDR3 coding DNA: TGTGCCTGGGAAAAGGACCTAACTTACAATGAGCAGTACTTC.

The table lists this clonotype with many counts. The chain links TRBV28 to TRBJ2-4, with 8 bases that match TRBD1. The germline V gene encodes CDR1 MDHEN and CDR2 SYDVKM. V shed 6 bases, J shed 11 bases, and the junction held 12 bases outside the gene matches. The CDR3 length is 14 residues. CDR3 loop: CASRPPRGLGVQYF. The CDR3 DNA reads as TGTGCCAGCAGGCCCCCCAGGGGGCTTGGAGTTCAGTACTTC.

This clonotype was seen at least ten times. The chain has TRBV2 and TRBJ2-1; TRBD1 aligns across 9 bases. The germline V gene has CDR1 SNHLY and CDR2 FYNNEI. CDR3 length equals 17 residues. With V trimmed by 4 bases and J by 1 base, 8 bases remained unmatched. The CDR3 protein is CASSGFGTGRSYNEQFF. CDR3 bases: TGTGCCAGCAGTGGGTTTGGGACAGGGAGGTCCTACAATGAGCAGTTCTTC.

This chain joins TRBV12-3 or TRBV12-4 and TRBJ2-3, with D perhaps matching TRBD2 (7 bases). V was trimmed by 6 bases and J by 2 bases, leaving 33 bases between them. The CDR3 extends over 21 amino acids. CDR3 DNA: TGTGCCAGCAGCACGGTATCGGGGGGCGCCCCCGGGTTAAGGTACACAGATACGCAGTATTTT. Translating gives CASSTVSGGAPGLRYTDTQYF.

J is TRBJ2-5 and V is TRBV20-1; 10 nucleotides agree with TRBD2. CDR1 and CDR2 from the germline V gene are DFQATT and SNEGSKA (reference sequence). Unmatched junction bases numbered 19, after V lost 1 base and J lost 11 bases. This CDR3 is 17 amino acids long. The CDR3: CSARVRKRGGTLNEQYF. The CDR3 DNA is TGCAGTGCTAGAGTGAGGAAGCGGGGGGGTACGTTAAATGAGCAGTACTTC.

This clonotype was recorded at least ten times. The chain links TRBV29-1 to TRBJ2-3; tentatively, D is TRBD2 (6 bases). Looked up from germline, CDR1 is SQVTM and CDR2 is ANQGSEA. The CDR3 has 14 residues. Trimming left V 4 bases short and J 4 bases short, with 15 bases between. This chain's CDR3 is CSVVNGGLSDTQYF. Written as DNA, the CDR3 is TGCAGCGTTGTGAACGGGGGATTATCAGATACGCAGTATTTT.

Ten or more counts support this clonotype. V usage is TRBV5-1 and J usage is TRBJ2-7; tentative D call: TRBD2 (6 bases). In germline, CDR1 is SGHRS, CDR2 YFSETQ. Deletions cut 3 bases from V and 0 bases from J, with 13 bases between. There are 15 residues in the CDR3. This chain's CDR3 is CASSSRGGTSYEQYF. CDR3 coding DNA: TGCGCCAGCAGCTCCCGAGGAGGGACCTCCTACGAGCAGTACTTC. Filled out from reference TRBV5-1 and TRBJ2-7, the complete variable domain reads KAGVTQTPRYLIKTRGQQVTLSCSPISGHRSVSWYQQTPGQGLQFLFEYFSETQRNKGNFPGRFSGRQFSNSRSEMNVSTLELGDSALYLCASSSRGGTSYEQYFGPGTRLTVT.

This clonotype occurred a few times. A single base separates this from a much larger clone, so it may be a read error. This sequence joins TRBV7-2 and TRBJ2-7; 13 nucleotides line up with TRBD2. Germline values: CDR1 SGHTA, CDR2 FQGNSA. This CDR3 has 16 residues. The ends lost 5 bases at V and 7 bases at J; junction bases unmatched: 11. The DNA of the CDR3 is TGTGCCAGCAGCCGGGCACTAGCGGGGGGGAACAATGAGCAGTACTTC. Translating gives CASSRALAGGNNEQYF.

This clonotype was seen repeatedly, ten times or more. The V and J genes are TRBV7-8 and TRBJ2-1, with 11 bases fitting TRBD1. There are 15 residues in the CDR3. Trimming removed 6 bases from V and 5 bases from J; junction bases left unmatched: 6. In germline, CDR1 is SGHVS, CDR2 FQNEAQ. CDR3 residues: CASRRTGGRDNEQFF. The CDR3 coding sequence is TGTGCCAGCAGGCGGACAGGGGGCAGAGACAATGAGCAGTTCTTC.

As DNA, the CDR3 is TGTGCCAGCAGACTAGCGGGAGGAAACATTCAGTACTTC. Amino acid sequence: CASRLAGGNIQYF. The chain joins TRBV6-2 or TRBV6-3 to TRBJ2-4, with 12 bases aligning to TRBD2. The V and J ends lost 6 bases and 6 bases, in that order; junction bases with no gene match: 0. The germline V gene has CDR1 MNHEY and CDR2 SVGEGT. This CDR3 has 13 residues.

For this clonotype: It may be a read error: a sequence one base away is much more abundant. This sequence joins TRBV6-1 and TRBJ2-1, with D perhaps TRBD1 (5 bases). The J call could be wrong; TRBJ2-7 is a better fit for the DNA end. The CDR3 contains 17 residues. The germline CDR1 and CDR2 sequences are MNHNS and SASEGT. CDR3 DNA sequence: TGTGCCAGCAGTGAAGCCCGCGGTTTCCCTGACAGTAATGAGCAGTACTTC. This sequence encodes CASSEARGFPDSNEQYF.

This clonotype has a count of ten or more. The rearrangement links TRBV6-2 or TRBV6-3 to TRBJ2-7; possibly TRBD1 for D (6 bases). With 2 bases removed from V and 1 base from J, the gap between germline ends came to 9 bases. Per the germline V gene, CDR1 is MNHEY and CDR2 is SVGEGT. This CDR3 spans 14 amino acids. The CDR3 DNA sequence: TGTGCCAGCAGTTACCGAGGACAGTCCTACGAGCAGTACTTC. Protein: CASSYRGQSYEQYF.